Each of the 7 T cell receptor beta chains below was sequenced from the same sample in a study of T cells in Graves' hyperthyroidism and ophthalmopathy. Amplified TCR beta CDR3 regions derived from RNA transcripts. A set of HTBI primers served as the primers for a first-round RT-PCR of the TCR CDR3. TCRdb processed the multiplex PCR reads anew with MiXCR; each CDR3 protein has one entry. The sample shows some 340,000 distinct CDR3 sequences, about 13% of them seen only once. Sequences were obtained from blood. These TCRs come from a woman between 40 and 55 years old with Graves' ophthalmopathy.

Worth noting for this clonotype: A much larger clone lies a single base off, so this may be a read error. The rearrangement uses TRBV3-1 and TRBJ2-7, with 10 bases that match TRBD1. Germline lookup yields CDR1 LGHDT and CDR2 YNNKEL (reference sequence). This CDR3 has 15 amino acids. The junction had 4 bases not matched to a gene; V was cut back by 4 bases and J by 1 base. CDR3: CASSRGQGLSYEQYF. The CDR3 nucleotides read TGTGCCAGCAGCCGGGGACAGGGGCTTTCCTACGAGCAGTACTTC.

This clonotype was detected a few times. The rearrangement uses TRBV20-1 and TRBJ2-5, with TRBD1 as a possible D gene (6 bases). Trimming pared 5 bases from V and 2 bases from J, leaving 21 bases between. The CDR3 is 16 residues long. Germline CDR1 and CDR2: DFQATT and SNEGSKA (reference sequence). The CDR3 DNA follows: TGCAGTGCTGAGGGCGGTACGGACAGTATACAAGAGACCCAGTACTTC. Protein product: CSAEGGTDSIQETQYF.

About this clonotype itself: This may come from a read error, since a much larger clone is one base off. This chain joins TRBV27 and TRBJ2-7; possibly TRBD1 or TRBD2 for D (6 bases each). This CDR3 region has 13 residues. Trimming removed 5 bases from V and 6 bases from J, with 14 bases in between. Germline CDR1 and CDR2: MNHEY and SMNVEV (reference sequence). For the CDR3, the DNA is TGTGCCAGCAGTACTTGGGGGGCCTGCGAGCAGTACTTC. Protein product: CASSTWGACEQYF.

About this clonotype itself: With a much larger clone just one base away, this may be a read error. The missing conserved phenylalanine or tryptophan at the end of this CDR3 makes a read error likely. The chain links TRBV28 to TRBJ2-6; D gene ambiguous. CDR3 length: 17 amino acids. In germline, CDR1 is MDHEN, CDR2 SYDVKM. With 5 bases removed from V and 0 bases from J, the gap between germline ends came to 14 bases. The CDR3 DNA reads as TGTGCCAGCAGTGGCCGCGCAAAAATCTCTGGGGCCAACGTCCTGACTTCC. As protein: CASSGRAKISGANVLTS.

This clonotype was detected ten times or more. This sequence joins TRBV24-1 and TRBJ2-3; a possible D gene is TRBD1 (5 bases). Trimming cost V 2 bases and J 2 bases, with 16 bases left between them. The CDR3 is 17 residues long. In germline, CDR1 is KGHDR, CDR2 SFDVKD. Here the CDR3 reads CATSDSTGKRDTDTQYF. The CDR3 DNA reads TGTGCCACCAGTGATTCCACAGGAAAAAGGGACACAGATACGCAGTATTTT.

This rearrangement joins TRBV7-9 to TRBJ1-2; the D is unclear. Trimming removed 4 bases at V and 6 bases at J, with 6 bases between. Per germline, CDR1 SEHNR and CDR2 FQNEAQ (reference sequence). The CDR3 totals 11 residues. CDR3 sequence: CASSSTHGYTF. Written as DNA, the CDR3 is TGTGCCAGCAGCTCTACTCATGGCTACACCTTC.

In its sample, this clonotype was seen many times. V gene TRBV20-1 combines with J gene TRBJ2-3; the match to TRBD2 covers 10 bases. The CDR3 contains 16 residues. The germline CDR1 and CDR2 sequences are DFQATT and SNEGSKA (reference sequence). Losses at the gene ends were 6 bases for V and 0 bases for J; bases not matched to a gene: 9. The CDR3 DNA reads as TGCAGTGCGCGGGCTAGCGGGGGACCTAGCACAGATACGCAGTATTTT. Protein product: CSARASGGPSTDTQYF.